This TCR beta chain emerged from a study of blood T cell repertoires in COVID-19. Study summary: Specimens from acute and convalescent COVID-19 originated in the United States, Italy and Spain.

How the authors handled the data: By means of reference gene primer amplification, nucleated cell counts were estimated. The repertoire was sequenced with immunoSEQ multiplex PCR; TCRdb's copy has only in-frame clones and lacks some. V and J calls and clone size come straight from that table; D and trimming were deduced from the DNA. This table has over 150,000 clones, 88% appearing once. Trimming removed 2 bases from V and 2 bases from J, with 6 bases in between. The V gene's germline CDR1 is MNHEY and CDR2 SVGAGI. CDR3 length: 13 residues. V gene TRBV6-5 combines with J gene TRBJ1-1, with no clear D. Sequencing used peripheral blood. The TCR originated in a man aged 50-60 years who had recovered from COVID-19. As DNA, the CDR3 is TGTGCCAGCAGTTACCTAAGCAACACTGAAGCTTTCTTT. This translates into CASSYLSNTEAFF.